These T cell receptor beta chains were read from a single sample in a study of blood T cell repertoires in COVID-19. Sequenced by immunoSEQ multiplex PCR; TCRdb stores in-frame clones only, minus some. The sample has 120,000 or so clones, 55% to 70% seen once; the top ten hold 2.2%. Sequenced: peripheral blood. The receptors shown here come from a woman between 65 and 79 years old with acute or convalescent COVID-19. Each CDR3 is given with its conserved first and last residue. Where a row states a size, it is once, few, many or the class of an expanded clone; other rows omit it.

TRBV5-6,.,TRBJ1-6,CASSLETGQGALHF
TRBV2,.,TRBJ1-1,CASIPTGGLGNTEAFF
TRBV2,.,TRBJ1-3,CASSASTGSGNTIYF
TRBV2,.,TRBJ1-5,CASSFYNQPQHF
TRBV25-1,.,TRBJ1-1,CASFRDTEAFF
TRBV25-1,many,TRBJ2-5,CASSESPERPQETQYF
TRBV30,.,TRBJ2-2,CAWSVGAGHGELFF
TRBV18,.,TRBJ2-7,CASSPLQGSHEQYF
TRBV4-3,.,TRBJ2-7,CASSQDWGLAAASYPYEQYF
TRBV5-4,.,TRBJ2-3,CASSREGASTDTQYF
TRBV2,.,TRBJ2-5,CASTRGTGETQYF
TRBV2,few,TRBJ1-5,CASSAGRGNQPQHF
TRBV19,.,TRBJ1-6,CASSMSLGGFNSPLHF
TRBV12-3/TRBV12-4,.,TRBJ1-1,CASSRGLNTEAFF
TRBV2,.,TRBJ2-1,CASGFRGDNNEQFF
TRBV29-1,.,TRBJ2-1,CSVGLRTGDSYNEQFF
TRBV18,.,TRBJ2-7,CASSPPSVSYEQYF
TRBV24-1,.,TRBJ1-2,CATSDGTGTHYGYTF
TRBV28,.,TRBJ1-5,CASSLTGGRFGSNQPQHF
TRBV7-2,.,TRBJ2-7,CASSLGRGGSYEQYF
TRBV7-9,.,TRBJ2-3,CASRARGGMGDTQYF
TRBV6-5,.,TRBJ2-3,CASSQMGTVTDTQYF
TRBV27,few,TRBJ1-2,CASSLRGGVANYGYTF
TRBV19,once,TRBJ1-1,CASSAQGLAFF
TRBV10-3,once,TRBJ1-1,CAISPKQGNTEAFF
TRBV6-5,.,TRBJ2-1,CASSPRQGAGNEQFF
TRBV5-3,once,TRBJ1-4,CARSLAWRDRALPNEKLFF
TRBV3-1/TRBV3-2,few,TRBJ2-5,CASSPEGAEGETQYF
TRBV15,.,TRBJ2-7,CATSTERSSYEQYF
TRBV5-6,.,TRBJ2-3,CASSWTGRGDTQYF
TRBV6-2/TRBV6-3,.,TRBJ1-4,CASSYGPDSVDEKLFF
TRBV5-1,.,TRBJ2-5,CASSLGPGGETQYF
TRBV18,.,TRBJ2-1,CASSPPGTNEQFF
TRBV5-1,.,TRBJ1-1,CASSRGGGNTEAFF
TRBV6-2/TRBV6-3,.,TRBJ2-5,CASSRQLQTQYF
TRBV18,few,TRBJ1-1,CASSPTGRGPNTEAFF
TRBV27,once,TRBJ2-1,CASSRGLPIMEQFF
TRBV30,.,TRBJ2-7,CAWSPLRPGQGAYEQYF
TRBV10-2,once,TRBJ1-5,CASSESGTRNQPQHF
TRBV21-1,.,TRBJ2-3,CASSKGLAAADTQYF
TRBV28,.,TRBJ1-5,CASSLSSGGQPQHF
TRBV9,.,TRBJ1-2,CASSAITSETGGGYTF
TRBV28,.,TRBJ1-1,CASSTRYTEAFF
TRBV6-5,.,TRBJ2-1,CASNSGGANHNEQFF
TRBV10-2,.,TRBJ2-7,CASSVGGGQGDYEQYF
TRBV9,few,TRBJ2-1,CASSVRSSLDEQFF